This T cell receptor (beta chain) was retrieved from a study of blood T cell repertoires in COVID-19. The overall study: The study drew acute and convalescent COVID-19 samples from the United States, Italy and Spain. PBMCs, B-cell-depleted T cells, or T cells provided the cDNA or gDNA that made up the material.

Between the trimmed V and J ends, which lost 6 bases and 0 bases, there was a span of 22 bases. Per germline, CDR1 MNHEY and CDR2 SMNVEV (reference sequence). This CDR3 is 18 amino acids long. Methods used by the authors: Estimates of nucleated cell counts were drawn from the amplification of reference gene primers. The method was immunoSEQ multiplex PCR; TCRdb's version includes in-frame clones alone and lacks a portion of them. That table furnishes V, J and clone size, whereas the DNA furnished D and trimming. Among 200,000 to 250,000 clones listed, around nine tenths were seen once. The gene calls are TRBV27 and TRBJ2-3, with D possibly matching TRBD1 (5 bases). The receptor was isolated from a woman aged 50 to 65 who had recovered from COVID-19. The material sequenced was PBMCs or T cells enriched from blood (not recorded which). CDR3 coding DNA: TGTGCCAGCAGCCGACCCGAGCCAGGGCGACTTAGCACAGATACGCAGTATTTT. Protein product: CASSRPEPGRLSTDTQYF.